Each of the 25 T cell receptor beta chains below was sequenced from the same sample in a study of blood T cell repertoires in COVID-19. Some clones are missing from TCRdb's copy, which holds only in-frame ones; the method was immunoSEQ multiplex PCR. The sample has 350,000 to 400,000 clones, approximately 84% seen once. Sample: PBMCs or T cells enriched from blood (not recorded which). The receptors here all came from a woman between 25 and 40 years old who had recovered from COVID-19.

This clone was seen a single time. The chain uses TRBV19 and TRBJ2-1; D may be TRBD2 (6 bases). The V end lost 1 base, the J end lost 8 bases, and 15 bases lay between the germline ends. This CDR3 has 15 amino acids. Germline lookup yields CDR1 LNHDA and CDR2 SQIVND (reference sequence). The CDR3 DNA is TGTGCCAGTAGTATAGGATACCGGTCGGGAGATGAGCAGTTCTTC. It encodes CASSIGYRSGDEQFF.

V gene TRBV27 combines with J gene TRBJ1-4, with TRBD1 identical over 7 bases. This CDR3 spans 15 amino acids. Germline V gene sequence: CDR1 MNHEY, CDR2 SMNVEV (reference sequence). Trimming cost V 1 base and J 4 bases; bases outside gene matches: 3. CDR3: CASSLFQGVNEKLFF. The CDR3 DNA is TGTGCCAGCAGTTTATTCCAGGGGGTTAATGAAAAACTGTTTTTT.

This rearrangement joins TRBV5-4 to TRBJ1-6; a possible D gene is TRBD1 (6 bases). The germline CDR1 and CDR2 sequences are SGHNT and YYREEE (reference sequence). This CDR3 spans 17 amino acids. CDR3 amino acids: CALSGQWEQGNNSPLHF. CDR3 DNA sequence: TGTGCGCTATCCGGGCAGTGGGAGCAGGGGAATAATTCACCCCTCCACTTT.

The chain's CDR3 is CASSLNRASEAFF. The CDR3 coding sequence is TGTGCCAGCAGCTTAAACAGGGCCTCTGAAGCTTTCTTT. The chain joins TRBV7-2 to TRBJ1-1, with TRBD1 as a possible D gene (6 bases). V was shortened by 2 bases and J by 6 bases, with 10 bases between the two germline ends. Germline CDR1 reads SGHTA; CDR2 reads FQGNSA. The CDR3 runs to 13 residues.

This clone was seen a handful of times. The genes are TRBV7-9 and TRBJ2-3, with 11 bases that match TRBD2. The J segment lost 4 bases and the V segment lost 5 bases, leaving 14 bases of the junction unmatched. Germline V lookup: CDR1 SEHNR, CDR2 FQNEAQ (reference sequence). The CDR3 is 18 residues long. CDR3 sequence reads: CASSTELLAGVGADTQYF. The CDR3, as DNA: TGTGCCAGCAGCACCGAGCTACTAGCGGGAGTGGGTGCAGATACGCAGTATTTT.

The rearrangement uses TRBV19 and TRBJ2-7; 7 nucleotides agree with TRBD1. The germline V gene has CDR1 LNHDA and CDR2 SQIVND (reference sequence). The V segment lost 1 base and the J segment 6 bases; nucleotides outside the gene matches: 6. The CDR3 loop spans 14 amino acids. The CDR3 sequence is CASSIVGQAVEQYF. The CDR3 coding sequence is TGTGCCAGTAGTATAGTCGGACAGGCGGTCGAGCAGTACTTC.

This chain uses TRBV29-1 with TRBJ2-3; D possibly corresponds to TRBD2 (6 bases). The CDR3 runs to 13 residues. The ends were cut back, 3 bases at V and 1 base at J, with 8 bases in the middle. Germline CDR1 SQVTM, CDR2 ANQGSEA. CDR3 residues: CSVDPGGTDTQYF. The CDR3, as DNA: TGCAGCGTTGACCCGGGAGGCACAGATACGCAGTATTTT.

This rearrangement joins TRBV7-8 to TRBJ2-5; 9 bases match TRBD2. This CDR3 comprises 14 residues. The germline CDR1 and CDR2 sequences are SGHVS and FQNEAQ. Trimming at V came to 8 bases and at J to 5 bases, leaving 9 bases not matched to a gene. Here the CDR3 DNA reads TGTGCCAGCGGGATAGCGGGAGCAATTGAGACCCAGTACTTC. This codes for CASGIAGAIETQYF.

V and J are TRBV6-2 or TRBV6-3 and TRBJ2-1; 14 nucleotides align to TRBD2. V was clipped by 2 bases and J by 2 bases; unmatched bases: 5. CDR3 length equals 18 residues. Germline V CDR1 and CDR2: MNHEY, SVGEGT. CDR3 sequence: CASSYLGLAGDTYNEQFF. CDR3 bases: TGTGCCAGCAGTTACCTGGGACTAGCGGGAGATACCTACAATGAGCAGTTCTTC.

The rearrangement links TRBV2 to TRBJ1-5; D gene unclear. Germline CDR1 reads SNHLY; CDR2 reads FYNNEI. This CDR3 comprises 14 residues. V was cut by 7 bases and J by 0 bases, with 10 bases left in between. This chain's CDR3 is CASTLDYSNQPQHF. CDR3 nucleotide sequence: TGTGCCAGCACCTTAGATTATAGCAATCAGCCCCAGCATTTT.

V and J are TRBV18 and TRBJ2-6, with 8 bases that match TRBD1. This CDR3 comprises 19 residues. CDR1 is KGHSH and CDR2 is LQKENI in the germline V gene. Germline trimming cut 5 bases from V and 0 bases from J; bases unmatched to any gene: 12. Here the CDR3 reads CASSGTRGQGYSGANVLTF. The CDR3 region has the DNA TGTGCCAGCTCAGGTACTCGTGGACAGGGATACTCTGGGGCCAACGTCCTGACTTTC. Using reference TRBV18 and TRBJ2-6 for the parts outside the CDR3, the full variable domain is NAGVMQNPRHLVRRRGQEARLRCSPMKGHSHVYWYRQLPEEGLKFMVYLQKENIIDESGMPKERFSAEFPKEGPSILRIQQVVRGDSAAYFCASSGTRGQGYSGANVLTFGAGSRLTVL.

The chain joins TRBV4-2 to TRBJ1-2; D gene uncertain. V was shortened by 1 base and J by 7 bases, with 10 bases between the two germline ends. From germline, CDR1 is LGHNA and CDR2 YNFKEQ. The CDR3 runs 13 residues. The CDR3 here is CASSQAWTGGYTF. CDR3 bases: TGTGCCAGCAGCCAAGCGTGGACTGGTGGCTACACCTTC.

The chain couples TRBV2 to TRBJ2-1; 10 nucleotides agree with TRBD2. Germline-derived CDR1 and CDR2 are SNHLY and FYNNEI. After removal of 1 base from V and 13 bases from J, the junction contained 7 bases not matched to a gene. CDR3 length: 14 residues. CDR3 residues: CASSEGLAGVGQFF. In nucleotides, the CDR3 is TGTGCCAGCAGTGAAGGGCTAGCGGGAGTCGGACAGTTCTTC.

CDR3: CASSHSTASSYNSPLHF. CDR3 nucleotide sequence: TGTGCCAGCAGCCATTCAACAGCAAGCTCCTATAATTCACCCCTCCACTTT. V and J are TRBV3-1 (or the pseudogene TRBV3-2) and TRBJ1-6; D gene unclear. The V gene lost 3 bases and the J gene lost 0 bases, with 12 bases spanning the gap. This CDR3 comprises 17 residues. Germline CDR1 reads LGHDT; CDR2 reads YNNKEL (reference sequence).

The rearrangement links TRBV2 to TRBJ1-2; unclear D gene. The CDR3 extends over 12 amino acids. V was shortened by 6 bases and J by 3 bases, with 8 bases between the two germline ends. Germline V gene lookup returns CDR1 SNHLY and CDR2 FYNNEI. CDR3 sequence reads: CASRAEDYGYTF. The CDR3 nucleotides read TGTGCCAGCAGGGCTGAGGACTATGGCTACACCTTC.

V and J are TRBV9 and TRBJ2-5; TRBD2 matches at 9 bases. Germline-derived CDR1 and CDR2 are SGDLS and YYNGEE. Trimming took 4 bases from V and 5 from J; bases not matched to a gene: 9. The CDR3 has 15 residues. Here the CDR3 reads CASSPLAGVRETQYF. The CDR3 DNA sequence: TGTGCCAGCAGCCCCTTAGCGGGAGTGAGGGAGACCCAGTACTTC.

V is TRBV29-1 and J is TRBJ2-1; 8 nucleotides match TRBD2. Trimming at V came to 6 bases and at J to 4 bases, leaving 5 bases not matched to a gene. CDR3 size: 13 residues. Germline lookup yields CDR1 SQVTM and CDR2 ANQGSEA. The CDR3 nucleotides read TGCAGCGTATTAGCGGGAACTTACAATGAGCAGTTCTTC. This translates into CSVLAGTYNEQFF.

The rearrangement uses TRBV9 and TRBJ1-5; 9 bases line up with TRBD1. Germline assignment: CDR1 SGDLS and CDR2 YYNGEE. J was trimmed by 1 base and V by 4 bases; bases with no gene match: 3. This CDR3 is built from 15 residues. The CDR3 DNA sequence: TGTGCCAGCAGCACCGGGACAGGGAGCAATCAGCCCCAGCATTTT. This codes for CASSTGTGSNQPQHF.

The chain uses TRBV28 and TRBJ2-7; TRBD1 aligns across 10 bases. V shed 5 bases, J shed 1 base, and the junction held 2 bases outside the gene matches. The CDR3 extends over 14 amino acids. Germline assignment: CDR1 MDHEN and CDR2 SYDVKM. CDR3 sequence (DNA): TGTGCCAGCAGTGGGGACAGGGGATCCTACGAGCAGTACTTC. Its translation: CASSGDRGSYEQYF.

V usage is TRBV6-5 and J usage is TRBJ1-5; TRBD1 matches 7 bases. With 4 bases clipped from V and 6 bases from J, the junction kept 9 bases outside the gene matches. Germline assignment: CDR1 MNHEY and CDR2 SVGAGI. CDR3 size: 15 residues. In DNA, the CDR3 is TGTGCCAGCAGTTGGTCGGAGGGGGCAAGTCAGCCCCAGCATTTT. Its protein is CASSWSEGASQPQHF.

This clone was recorded once. V is TRBV11-2 and J is TRBJ1-4, with D perhaps TRBD1 (6 bases). V was shortened by 5 bases and J by 6 bases, with 19 bases between the two germline ends. The length of the CDR3 is 16 residues. Germline CDR1 SGHAT, CDR2 FQNNGV. The CDR3 protein is CASSRWDTGSDEKLFF. For the CDR3, the DNA is TGTGCCAGCAGCAGGTGGGATACAGGGTCGGATGAAAAACTGTTTTTT.

CDR3 in amino acids: CASSLVQGMVTDTQYF. The CDR3 DNA sequence: TGCGCCAGCAGCTTGGTACAGGGGATGGTCACAGATACGCAGTATTTT. The chain joins TRBV5-1 to TRBJ2-3, with 7 bases identical to TRBD1. V was clipped by 0 bases and J by 2 bases; unmatched bases: 6. This CDR3 contains 16 residues. Germline V lookup: CDR1 SGHRS, CDR2 YFSETQ.

The chain joins TRBV5-1 to TRBJ1-2; TRBD1 matches at 7 bases. Germline V gives CDR1 SGHRS, CDR2 YFSETQ. CDR3 length equals 15 residues. The V gene end was trimmed by 2 bases and the J gene end by 5 bases; junction bases not matched to a gene: 9. This CDR3 reads CASSFSGQENYGYTF. CDR3 in DNA: TGCGCCAGCAGCTTTTCAGGACAGGAGAATTATGGCTACACCTTC. Full variable domain (remainder filled in from reference TRBV5-1 and TRBJ1-2): KAGVTQTPRYLIKTRGQQVTLSCSPISGHRSVSWYQQTPGQGLQFLFEYFSETQRNKGNFPGRFSGRQFSNSRSEMNVSTLELGDSALYLCASSFSGQENYGYTFGSGTRLTVV.

The chain joins TRBV6-1 to TRBJ2-1; the D gene is possibly TRBD1 (5 bases). Trimming shortened V by 4 bases and J by 8 bases, and 21 bases separated the two germline ends. There are 16 residues in the CDR3. The germline V gene encodes CDR1 MNHNS and CDR2 SASEGT. CDR3: CASSGPGQSRSYEQFF. The CDR3 DNA follows: TGTGCCAGCAGTGGCCCAGGGCAGTCCCGGAGCTATGAGCAGTTCTTC.

The V and J genes are TRBV5-1 and TRBJ2-1; 9 bases agree with TRBD2. After removal of 1 base from V and 7 bases from J, the junction contained 6 bases not matched to a gene. Germline loops: CDR1 SGHRS, CDR2 YFSETQ. This CDR3 is 15 amino acids long. The CDR3 here is CASSLIAGGLNEQFF. The CDR3, as DNA: TGCGCCAGCAGCTTGATTGCGGGGGGGCTTAATGAGCAGTTCTTC.